The next 24 T cell receptor beta chains were all read from a single sample in a study of blood T cell repertoires in COVID-19. Sequencing was performed with immunoSEQ multiplex PCR; in TCRdb, only in-frame clones are kept and a portion is missing. This sample has about 44,000 clones; over 80% occur once, and the top ten carry 1% to 1.5%. The sample was peripheral blood. The receptor source for this set is a woman in her thirties or forties with acute or convalescent COVID-19.

The table lists this clone with a few counts. This chain joins TRBV7-5 and TRBJ1-2; the tabulated D call, TRBD1, remains unverified against the DNA. TRBV7-5 is described as a pseudogene. CDR3 size: 16 residues. The CDR3 here is CVRSLTSVRVRYGYTF. CDR3 DNA: TGTGTCAGAAGCTTAACGTCGGTCAGGGTTCGTTATGGCTACACCTTC.

This sequence joins TRBV28 and TRBJ2-6; the match to TRBD1 covers 7 bases. Losses at the gene ends were 4 bases for V and 1 base for J; bases not matched to a gene: 1. The V gene's germline CDR1 is MDHEN and CDR2 SYDVKM. The CDR3 totals 15 residues. CDR3 loop: CASSSTGSGANVLTF. The CDR3 nucleotides are TGTGCCAGCAGTTCGACAGGGTCTGGGGCCAACGTCCTGACTTTC.

The chain is built from TRBV2 and TRBJ1-1; 7 nucleotides match TRBD1. This CDR3 is 14 amino acids long. Germline lookup yields CDR1 SNHLY and CDR2 FYNNEI. V was pared by 6 bases and J by 1 base, with 5 bases of the junction left unmatched. CDR3 in DNA: TGTGCCAGCAGGGCTACAGGGGAGAACACTGAAGCTTTCTTT. Translated, it gives CASRATGENTEAFF. Looking up the rest from reference TRBV2 and TRBJ1-1 gives the full variable domain: EPEVTQTPSHQVTQMGQEVILRCVPISNHLYFYWYRQILGQKVEFLVSFYNNEISEKSEIFDDQFSVERPDGSNFTLKIRSTKLEDSAMYFCASRATGENTEAFFGQGTRLTVV.

V gene TRBV10-3 combines with J gene TRBJ1-5; D perhaps matches TRBD1 (5 bases). The V end lost 3 bases, the J end lost 7 bases, and 7 bases lay between the germline ends. The CDR3 spans 12 residues. CDR1 and CDR2 from the germline V gene are ENHRY and SYGVKD. The CDR3 is CAISERQQPQHF. As DNA, the CDR3 is TGTGCCATCAGTGAACGACAGCAGCCCCAGCATTTT.

The genes are TRBV27 and TRBJ2-2, with TRBD1 identical over 9 bases. V was pared by 7 bases and J by 7 bases, with 10 bases of the junction left unmatched. From germline, CDR1 is MNHEY and CDR2 SMNVEV (reference sequence). CDR3 length equals 15 residues. CDR3 residues: CASTVRTGVVGELFF. The CDR3, as DNA: TGTGCCAGCACTGTGCGGACAGGGGTTGTCGGGGAGCTGTTTTTT.

This clone is a singleton in its sample. The gene calls are TRBV20-1 and TRBJ2-7, with 10 bases that match TRBD2. CDR1 DFQATT and CDR2 SNEGSKA come from the germline V gene (reference sequence). Trimming at V came to 3 bases and at J to 3 bases, leaving 11 bases not matched to a gene. The CDR3 is made up of 16 amino acids. CDR3 in DNA: TGCAGTGCTAGTCCCGGACTAGCGGAGGGGCACTACGAGCAGTACTTC. Amino acids: CSASPGLAEGHYEQYF.

The chain combines TRBV3-1 (or the pseudogene TRBV3-2) with TRBJ2-7; no clear D. The germline CDR1 and CDR2 sequences are LGHDT and YNNKEL (reference sequence). The germline V and J ends were trimmed by 4 bases and 2 bases, with 12 bases remaining between them. There are 14 residues in the CDR3. CDR3: CASSPSGKTYEQYF. The CDR3 nucleotides read TGTGCCAGCAGCCCTAGTGGCAAGACCTACGAGCAGTACTTC.

The V call is TRBV5-1, the J call TRBJ2-2, with 7 bases aligning to TRBD1. CDR3 length equals 15 residues. The germline CDR1 and CDR2 sequences are SGHRS and YFSETQ. With V trimmed by 1 base and J by 4 bases, 4 bases remained unmatched. CDR3 sequence: CASSLQGVGTGELFF. The CDR3, as DNA: TGCGCCAGCAGCTTGCAGGGGGTAGGCACCGGGGAGCTGTTTTTT.

The chain is built from TRBV6-5 and TRBJ1-1; no definite D call. V lost 6 bases, J lost 3 bases, and 11 bases lay in between. The CDR3 is 13 amino acids. Germline assignment: CDR1 MNHEY and CDR2 SVGAGI. DNA of the CDR3: TGTGCCAGCAGCTCGACTACTGACACTGAAGCTTTCTTT. Its translation: CASSSTTDTEAFF.

This chain uses TRBV7-8 with TRBJ1-1; perhaps TRBD1 as D (5 bases). With 5 bases removed from V and 0 bases from J, the gap between germline ends came to 13 bases. There are 15 residues in the CDR3. The germline gives CDR1 SGHVS, CDR2 FQNEAQ. The CDR3 region has the DNA TGTGCCAGCAGCCGAGAACAGGTCATGAACACTGAAGCTTTCTTT. Amino acids: CASSREQVMNTEAFF.

The chain couples TRBV19 to TRBJ2-5; D remains ambiguous. V lost 0 bases to trimming and J lost 5 bases, with 7 bases between them. CDR3 size: 13 residues. Germline loops: CDR1 LNHDA, CDR2 SQIVND (reference sequence). CDR3 in amino acids: CASSIERKETQYF. CDR3 nucleotides: TGTGCCAGTAGTATAGAGAGAAAGGAGACCCAGTACTTC.

The rearrangement uses TRBV2 and TRBJ2-6, with a tentative D call TRBD2 (5 bases). This CDR3 has 15 residues. From germline, CDR1 is SNHLY and CDR2 FYNNEI. The ends were cut back, 4 bases at V and 2 bases at J, with 9 bases in the middle. This CDR3 reads CASSVTIPGANVLTF. CDR3 sequence (DNA): TGTGCCAGCAGTGTGACTATTCCTGGGGCCAACGTCCTGACTTTC.

This chain connects TRBV27 to TRBJ1-3, with D unclear. Between the trimmed V and J ends, which lost 7 bases and 4 bases, there was a span of 5 bases. This CDR3 has 11 residues. The germline V gene has CDR1 MNHEY and CDR2 SMNVEV (reference sequence). CDR3 DNA sequence: TGTGCCAGCACTGAGGGAAACACCATATATTTT. The encoded protein is CASTEGNTIYF.

The chain recombines TRBV6-5 with TRBJ2-3; 10 bases match TRBD2. CDR1 is MNHEY, CDR2 SVGAGI, per germline. This CDR3 contains 15 residues. J gave up 2 bases and V 8 bases, and 7 bases lay outside the gene matches. CDR3 amino acids: CASYRTSGSTDTQYF. The CDR3 nucleotides are TGTGCCAGCTATAGGACTAGCGGATCCACAGATACGCAGTATTTT.

The CDR3 DNA follows: TGTGCCAGCAGTCCAGTCCTGGGCAATCAGCCCCAGCATTTT. It codes for CASSPVLGNQPQHF. The chain couples TRBV28 to TRBJ1-5; D not certain. The CDR3 runs to 14 residues. The germline V and J ends were trimmed by 5 bases and 2 bases, with 10 bases remaining between them. Germline values: CDR1 MDHEN, CDR2 SYDVKM.

CDR3 residues: CASSLGTPYTGELFF. Written as DNA, the CDR3 is TGTGCCAGCAGCCTGGGGACACCGTACACCGGGGAGCTGTTTTTT. The gene calls are TRBV4-2 and TRBJ2-2; D perhaps matches TRBD1 (6 bases). Germline V gene lookup returns CDR1 LGHNA and CDR2 YNFKEQ. This CDR3 is 15 amino acids long. The V end was cut by 4 bases, the J end by 3 bases, with 12 bases between.

The chain employs TRBV28 and TRBJ2-7; the D is unclear. CDR1 MDHEN and CDR2 SYDVKM come from the germline V gene. V was cut by 3 bases and J by 0 bases, with 15 bases left in between. The CDR3 consists of 16 residues. The CDR3 coding sequence is TGTGCCAGCAGTTTTGAAGCAGTTTCAGGCTCCTACGAGCAGTACTTC. Translation: CASSFEAVSGSYEQYF.

The genes are TRBV12-3 or TRBV12-4 and TRBJ1-1; D gene unclear. The CDR3 contains 13 residues. V was shortened by 7 bases and J by 3 bases, with 12 bases between the two germline ends. In DNA, the CDR3 is TGTGCCAGCATCCTGGGCCTCTACACTGAAGCTTTCTTT. This sequence encodes CASILGLYTEAFF.

This clone showed up just a few times. The chain joins TRBV19 to TRBJ1-2, with 7 bases lining up with TRBD1. This CDR3 spans 18 amino acids. Germline trimming cut 1 base from V and 4 bases from J; bases unmatched to any gene: 15. Per the germline V gene, CDR1 is LNHDA and CDR2 is SQIVND (reference sequence). In DNA, the CDR3 is TGTGCCAGTAGTATAGGGACGGACAGGACCGCTCTCGGCTATGGCTACACCTTC. This sequence encodes CASSIGTDRTALGYGYTF.

The chain joins TRBV4-1 to TRBJ2-1, with D perhaps TRBD1 or TRBD2 (6 bases each). Between the trimmed V and J ends, which lost 4 bases and 0 bases, there was a span of 10 bases. CDR3 length equals 15 residues. Germline CDR1 MGHRA, CDR2 YSYEKL. The CDR3, as DNA: TGCGCCAGCAGCCGAGAGGGGGGCTCCTACAATGAGCAGTTCTTC. It translates to CASSREGGSYNEQFF.

V gene TRBV28 combines with J gene TRBJ1-3, with 8 positions matching TRBD1. The germline V gene encodes CDR1 MDHEN and CDR2 SYDVKM. The V and J ends lost 2 bases and 3 bases, in that order; junction bases with no gene match: 9. The CDR3 sequence is 17 residues long. As DNA, the CDR3 is TGTGCCAGCAGTTTACGACCCCAGGGGGCGGGTGGAAACACCATATATTTT. This sequence encodes CASSLRPQGAGGNTIYF. Based on the CDR3 plus reference TRBV28 and TRBJ1-3, the full variable domain is DVKVTQSSRYLVKRTGEKVFLECVQDMDHENMFWYRQDPGLGLRLIYFSYDVKMKEKGDIPEGYSVSREKKERFSLILESASTNQTSMYLCASSLRPQGAGGNTIYFGEGSWLTVV.

The chain uses TRBV5-1 and TRBJ2-1, with D possibly matching TRBD2 (6 bases). Germline CDR1 reads SGHRS; CDR2 reads YFSETQ. Trimming removed 3 bases from V and 4 bases from J, with 11 bases in between. The CDR3 is made up of 14 amino acids. DNA of the CDR3: TGCGCCAGCAGCTCGCCGACTAGTTACAATGAGCAGTTCTTC. Its protein product is CASSSPTSYNEQFF.

This clone was seen only once. The V call is TRBV9, the J call TRBJ2-7; D perhaps matches TRBD1 (5 bases). This CDR3 spans 12 amino acids. Per germline, CDR1 SGDLS and CDR2 YYNGEE. V shed 5 bases and J shed 1 base, with 7 bases lying between them. The CDR3 nucleotides are TGTGCCAGCAGTACAGGTTCCTACGAGCAGTACTTC. It codes for CASSTGSYEQYF. The whole variable domain, filled in from reference TRBV9 and TRBJ2-7, reads DSGVTQTPKHLITATGQRVTLRCSPRSGDLSVYWYQQSLDQGLQFLIQYYNGEERAKGNILERFSAQQFPDLHSELNLSSLELGDSALYFCASSTGSYEQYFGPGTRLTVT.

The chain is built from TRBV6-5 and TRBJ1-2; D gene ambiguous. Germline CDR1 MNHEY, CDR2 SVGAGI. The CDR3 is 15 residues long. V was cut by 0 bases and J by 1 base, with 9 bases left in between. This CDR3 is CASSYSGGVNYGYTF. In DNA, the CDR3 is TGTGCCAGCAGTTACTCGGGAGGCGTTAACTATGGCTACACCTTC.